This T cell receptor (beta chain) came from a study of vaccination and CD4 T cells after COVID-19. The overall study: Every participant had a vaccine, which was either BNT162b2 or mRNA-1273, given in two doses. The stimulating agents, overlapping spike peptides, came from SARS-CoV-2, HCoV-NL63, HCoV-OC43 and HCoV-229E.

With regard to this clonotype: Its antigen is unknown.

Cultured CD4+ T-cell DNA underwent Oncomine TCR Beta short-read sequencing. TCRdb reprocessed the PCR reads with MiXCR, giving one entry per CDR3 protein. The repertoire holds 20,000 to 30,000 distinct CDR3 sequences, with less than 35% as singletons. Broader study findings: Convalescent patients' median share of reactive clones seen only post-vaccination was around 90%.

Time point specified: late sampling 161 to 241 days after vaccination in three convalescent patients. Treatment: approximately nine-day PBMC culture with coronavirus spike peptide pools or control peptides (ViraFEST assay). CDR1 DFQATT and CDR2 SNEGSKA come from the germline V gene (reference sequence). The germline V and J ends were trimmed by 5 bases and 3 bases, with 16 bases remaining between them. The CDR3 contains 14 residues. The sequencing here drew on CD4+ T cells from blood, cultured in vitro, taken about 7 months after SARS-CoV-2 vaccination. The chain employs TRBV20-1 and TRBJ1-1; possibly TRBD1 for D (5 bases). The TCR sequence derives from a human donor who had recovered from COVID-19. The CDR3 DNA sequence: TGCAGTGCTGGGGGGACGGGCAGAGACACTGAAGCTTTCTTT. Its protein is CSAGGTGRDTEAFF.